The rows below give T cell receptor beta chains drawn from one sample of a study of shared clonotypes between healthy human individuals. Some clones are missing from TCRdb's copy, which holds only in-frame ones; the method was immunoSEQ multiplex PCR. Here the sample spans 2.3 million or so clones, 80% to 95% being singletons. Sequencing used naive CD4+ T cells from PBMCs. The receptors stem from a man aged 18 to 29 in good health. Some clones in this sample may be carry-over from other donors' samples. Both conserved end residues are part of each CDR3. Fields, in order: D gene, V gene, J gene, CDR3 protein. A D gene is named only where the DNA matches it firmly.

>NA|TRBV9|TRBJ2-2
CASSAQSGGTGELFF
>NA|TRBV9|TRBJ2-5
CASSVTGEETQYF
>NA|TRBV7-9|TRBJ1-1
CASSLAGREAFF
>NA|TRBV5-1|TRBJ1-1
CASSLERTNTEAFF
>NA|TRBV30|TRBJ1-3
CAWSVRARSGNTIYF
>TRBD1|TRBV14|TRBJ1-1
CASSVRQGGTEAFF
>TRBD2|TRBV7-9|TRBJ2-6
CASSPGLAGLGPNVLTF
>TRBD1|TRBV27|TRBJ2-1
CASSFLGQGGDEQFF
>NA|TRBV5-1|TRBJ2-3
CASSSGSTDTQYF
>NA|TRBV7-8|TRBJ2-3
CASTSGWGATAGDTQYF
>NA|TRBV5-8|TRBJ1-5
CASSFLQEHQPQHF
>NA|TRBV4-1|TRBJ2-5
CASSQASIARETQYF
>NA|TRBV7-3|TRBJ1-2
CASSSQAYGYTF
>NA|TRBV28|TRBJ2-2
CASKYWNTGELFF
>NA|TRBV11-2|TRBJ2-7
CASSFQEGIGEQYF
>TRBD1|TRBV19|TRBJ2-7
CASPRQGKCDEQYF
>NA|TRBV6-1|TRBJ1-1
CASSEGGRAKFEAFF
>TRBD1|TRBV2|TRBJ2-7
CASRGQGREQYF
>TRBD2|TRBV27|TRBJ2-7
CASSFSWAGREQYF
>TRBD2|TRBV2|TRBJ2-5
CASEAAGGTQYF
>TRBD2|TRBV10-1|TRBJ2-5
CASKGREGRRHQETQYF
>TRBD1|TRBV5-1|TRBJ1-5
CASSWTGNDQPQHF
>TRBD1|TRBV5-6|TRBJ2-2
CASSVGTAEELFF
>TRBD1|TRBV27|TRBJ2-1
CASSKQQGDHNEQFF
>NA|TRBV7-9|TRBJ1-4
CASSSFHEKLFF
>TRBD2|TRBV5-1|TRBJ2-4
CASSLAGLGGNIQYF
>TRBD2|TRBV28|TRBJ2-2
CAAGSSGEAGELFF
>TRBD2|TRBV29-1|TRBJ2-2
CSVEPREVTGELFF
>TRBD2|TRBV18|TRBJ2-2
CASSPGAGGPSGELFF
>NA|TRBV10-3|TRBJ1-2
CAISETDSYGYTF
>TRBD1|TRBV7-1|TRBJ2-1
CASSSGQGAGGSYNEQFF
>NA|TRBV7-9|TRBJ1-1
CASSLFQGPGTEAFF
>TRBD2|TRBV27|TRBJ2-7
CASSSGTGGGGEQYF
>NA|TRBV15|TRBJ1-1
CATSRETGTTEAFF
>NA|TRBV5-1|TRBJ2-5
CASSSPELGYQETQYF
>NA|TRBV5-1|TRBJ1-1
CASSLQGDEAFF
>NA|TRBV6-5|TRBJ2-7
CASSPYRAGYEQYF
>TRBD1|TRBV5-6|TRBJ2-5
CASRGTGRSETQYF
>NA|TRBV2|TRBJ1-3
CASSETGSSGNTIYF
>TRBD1|TRBV27|TRBJ2-4
CASLPHRGLGIQYF
>NA|TRBV5-1|TRBJ2-3
CASSPGTAADTQYF
>NA|TRBV7-3|TRBJ2-1
CASSLNPTGLGYEQFF
>TRBD1|TRBV11-2|TRBJ2-2
CASSLGDRAAGELFF
>TRBD1|TRBV28|TRBJ1-4
CASSLVTGGEKLFF
>NA|TRBV5-1|TRBJ2-7
CASSLGGTSRHEQYF